Below are 11 T cell receptor beta chains sequenced from a single sample in a study of cytotoxic CD8 clonotypes in ibrutinib-treated CLL. The method was immunoSEQ multiplex PCR; TCRdb's version includes in-frame clones alone and lacks a portion of them. This sample has about 140,000 clones, with 80% found just once. Sequencing used PBMCs, obtained after 36 months of ibrutinib treatment. These receptors were obtained from a human donor with chronic lymphocytic leukemia.

A single count supports this clone. The genes are TRBV5-1 and TRBJ2-7; D is uncertain. This CDR3 comprises 14 residues. Trimming removed 1 base at V and 0 bases at J, with 8 bases between. Germline lookup yields CDR1 SGHRS and CDR2 YFSETQ. For the CDR3, the DNA is TGCGCCAGCAGCTTGAGGCCTGCCTCCTACGAGCAGTACTTC. Amino acids: CASSLRPASYEQYF. Full variable domain (remainder filled in from reference TRBV5-1 and TRBJ2-7): KAGVTQTPRYLIKTRGQQVTLSCSPISGHRSVSWYQQTPGQGLQFLFEYFSETQRNKGNFPGRFSGRQFSNSRSEMNVSTLELGDSALYLCASSLRPASYEQYFGPGTRLTVT.

The chain uses TRBV10-3 and TRBJ2-3, with D possibly being TRBD2 (5 bases). In germline, CDR1 is ENHRY, CDR2 SYGVKD. The V end lost 6 bases, the J end lost 4 bases, and 8 bases lay between the germline ends. The CDR3 totals 12 residues. The CDR3 nucleotides read TGTGCCATCAGGGTGAGGGCAGATACGCAGTATTTT. It encodes CAIRVRADTQYF.

This clone was seen a handful of times. This chain uses TRBV27 with TRBJ2-2; TRBD2 is a possible D gene (5 bases). The CDR3 runs 18 residues. Germline CDR1 and CDR2: MNHEY and SMNVEV (reference sequence). V was trimmed by 0 bases and J by 6 bases, leaving 20 bases between them. This CDR3 reads CASSLSRAKRRRAGELFF. The DNA of the CDR3 is TGTGCCAGCAGTTTATCGAGGGCAAAAAGAAGGCGCGCCGGGGAGCTGTTTTTT.

This clone was detected once. The chain employs TRBV19 and TRBJ1-4, with D perhaps matching TRBD1 (5 bases). The CDR3 contains 15 residues. The V end was cut by 1 base, the J end by 9 bases, with 15 bases between. Germline V lookup: CDR1 LNHDA, CDR2 SQIVND (reference sequence). The CDR3 DNA follows: TGTGCCAGTAGTATAGTCGAGGGGTATCCGCAAAAACTGTTTTTT. Translated, it gives CASSIVEGYPQKLFF.

The J gene is TRBJ2-2, the V gene TRBV11-2; 11 nucleotides agree with TRBD2. Germline CDR1 SGHAT, CDR2 FQNNGV. This CDR3 has 19 residues. Unmatched junction bases numbered 13, after V lost 5 bases and J lost 2 bases. CDR3 in amino acids: CASSPRLAGGPSNTGELFF. The CDR3, as DNA: TGTGCCAGCAGCCCCAGGCTAGCGGGAGGACCATCTAACACCGGGGAGCTGTTTTTT.

The gene calls are TRBV21-1 and TRBJ2-5; the table assigns TRBD2, which was not confirmed against the DNA. TRBV21-1 is recorded as a pseudogene. The CDR3 contains 14 residues. CDR3 in DNA: TGTGCCAGCAGCAAAGCGCTGACGGGAGAGACCCAGTACTTC. This gives the protein CASSKALTGETQYF.

This clone showed up just once. V gene TRBV18 combines with J gene TRBJ1-6, with a tentative D call TRBD1 (6 bases). The germline V and J ends were trimmed by 3 bases and 8 bases, with 11 bases remaining between them. The germline V gene has CDR1 KGHSH and CDR2 LQKENI. The CDR3 length is 14 residues. CDR3 nucleotides: TGTGCCAGCTCACCCCCAGGGGCTTATTCACCCCTCCACTTT. Its translation is CASSPPGAYSPLHF.

The V gene is TRBV15, the J gene TRBJ1-4; 9 bases align to TRBD1. Germline-derived CDR1 and CDR2 are LNHNV and YYDKDF (reference sequence). The CDR3 consists of 14 residues. V was clipped by 3 bases and J by 7 bases; unmatched bases: 3. This chain's CDR3 is CATSSRGQGEKLFF. CDR3 in DNA: TGTGCCACCAGCAGTAGGGGACAGGGTGAAAAACTGTTTTTT.

The chain is built from TRBV5-1 and TRBJ2-3; D might be TRBD1 (5 bases). The V gene's germline CDR1 is SGHRS and CDR2 YFSETQ. This CDR3 spans 15 amino acids. Trimming shortened V by 2 bases and J by 2 bases, and 12 bases separated the two germline ends. This chain's CDR3 is CASSFLTANTDTQYF. CDR3 DNA sequence: TGCGCCAGCAGCTTTTTGACAGCTAACACAGATACGCAGTATTTT.

The chain uses TRBV14 and TRBJ2-6; D possibly corresponds to TRBD1 (5 bases). Germline V gene lookup returns CDR1 SGHDN and CDR2 FVKESK. The CDR3 contains 15 residues. With 8 bases removed from V and 3 bases from J, the gap between germline ends came to 14 bases. CDR3 in DNA: TGTGCCAGCGGTGCAGGGATTCGTGGGGCCAACGTCCTGACTTTC. It is translated as CASGAGIRGANVLTF.

The rearrangement links TRBV27 to TRBJ1-2; D not resolved. Trimming left V 5 bases short and J 4 bases short, with 14 bases between. CDR1 MNHEY and CDR2 SMNVEV come from the germline V gene (reference sequence). CDR3 length equals 14 residues. The CDR3 coding sequence is TGTGCCAGCAGTCCGAAACGGGTTAGCTATGGCTACACCTTC. Amino acids: CASSPKRVSYGYTF.